Following are 13 T cell receptor beta chains from one sample sequenced in a study of response to subunit inactivated influenza vaccine. From the RT-PCR reads, TCRdb called clonotypes with MiXCR, one entry per CDR3 protein. The sample consists of about 540,000 distinct CDR3 sequences, less than 25% of them appearing once. These data also featured in a second study, about T cells expressing NK-cell markers. According to that study: Scientists made TCR beta cDNA using 5'RACE template switching with UMIs.

Sequencing was performed on CD4+ T cells sorted from PBMCs, taken 11 to 12 days after vaccination. The receptors originated from a man over 45 who received an inactivated influenza vaccine.

J is TRBJ2-7 and V is TRBV6-1; TRBD2 aligns across 9 bases. The CDR3 sequence is 17 residues long. Germline V gives CDR1 MNHNS, CDR2 SASEGT. Unmatched junction bases numbered 15, after V lost 6 bases and J lost 3 bases. DNA of the CDR3: TGTGCCAGCAGACACGGCGGTATAGCGGGAGAATTCTACGAGCAGTACTTC. Its translation is CASRHGGIAGEFYEQYF.

For the CDR3, the DNA is TGTGCCAGCAGCACCGGGACATACTACGAGCAGTACTTC. Protein: CASSTGTYYEQYF. This chain connects TRBV7-9 to TRBJ2-7; D is possibly TRBD1 (6 bases). The germline V and J ends were trimmed by 5 bases and 3 bases, with 11 bases remaining between them. Germline CDR1 reads SEHNR; CDR2 reads FQNEAQ (reference sequence). This CDR3 is built from 13 residues.

This clonotype has only a few counts. The rearrangement uses TRBV29-1 and TRBJ2-2; D unclear. This CDR3 comprises 11 residues. The V and J ends lost 7 bases and 2 bases respectively, with 5 bases between them. CDR1 and CDR2 (germline): SQVTM, ANQGSEA. In DNA form, the CDR3 reads TGCAGCGCCCTTAACACCGGGGAGCTGTTTTTT. Protein sequence: CSALNTGELFF.

The chain has TRBV19 and TRBJ2-1; 10 bases match TRBD1. This CDR3 region has 13 residues. The V gene's germline CDR1 is LNHDA and CDR2 SQIVND (reference sequence). With 5 bases clipped from V and 12 bases from J, the junction kept 7 bases outside the gene matches. The CDR3 nucleotides read TGTGCCAGTAGTTTCCGGGACAGGGGAACGCAGTTCTTC. Translating it yields CASSFRDRGTQFF.

V usage is TRBV7-2 and J usage is TRBJ2-1; 10 positions match TRBD2. Germline CDR1 and CDR2: SGHTA and FQGNSA. The CDR3 is 16 residues long. J gave up 7 bases and V 1 base, and 7 bases lay outside the gene matches. This CDR3 is CASSLGLAGVGNEQFF. The CDR3 DNA is TGTGCCAGCAGCTTAGGTCTAGCGGGAGTAGGGAATGAGCAGTTCTTC.

V usage is TRBV10-2 and J usage is TRBJ1-2, with D perhaps TRBD1 (6 bases). The CDR3 length is 16 residues. Germline lookup yields CDR1 WSHSY and CDR2 SAAADI. Trimming took 7 bases from V and 3 from J, leaving 21 bases between them. The DNA for the CDR3 is TGCGCCAGCAAGTCTTTACAGGGCGACCTCTACTATGGCTACACCTTC. Translation gives CASKSLQGDLYYGYTF.

The chain has TRBV7-2 and TRBJ2-5; TRBD2 aligns across 8 bases. This CDR3 spans 15 amino acids. The junction had 6 bases not matched to a gene; V was cut back by 1 base and J by 5 bases. The germline V gene has CDR1 SGHTA and CDR2 FQGNSA. The DNA for the CDR3 is TGTGCCAGCAGCTTAGGCGGTAGCGGGGTGGAGACCCAGTACTTC. Translating it yields CASSLGGSGVETQYF. Full variable domain (outside the CDR3, taken from reference TRBV7-2 and TRBJ2-5): GAGVSQSPSNKVTEKGKDVELRCDPISGHTALYWYRQSLGQGLEFLIYFQGNSAPDKSGLPSDRFSAERTGGSVSTLTIQRTQQEDSAVYLCASSLGGSGVETQYFGPGTRLLVL.

The genes are TRBV24-1 and TRBJ2-2, with a tentative D call TRBD2 (6 bases). Germline CDR1 reads KGHDR; CDR2 reads SFDVKD. The CDR3 loop spans 14 amino acids. V gave up 5 bases and J gave up 4 bases, with 10 bases separating them. As DNA, the CDR3 is TGTGCCACCAGTGTCGTCGGGGGCACCGGGGAGCTGTTTTTT. As protein: CATSVVGGTGELFF.

This clonotype has a handful of counts. This rearrangement joins TRBV7-2 to TRBJ2-7, with D perhaps matching TRBD1 (5 bases). The CDR3 spans 14 residues. Germline loops: CDR1 SGHTA, CDR2 FQGNSA. The V gene lost 3 bases and the J gene lost 0 bases, with 9 bases spanning the gap. DNA for the CDR3: TGTGCCAGCAGCTTTCGCAGGGCCTCCTACGAGCAGTACTTC. As protein: CASSFRRASYEQYF.

This clonotype was counted between two and nine times. The chain joins TRBV3-1 to TRBJ2-2; 9 bases align to TRBD1. The CDR3 runs 15 residues. Looked up from germline, CDR1 is LGHDT and CDR2 is YNNKEL (reference sequence). With V trimmed by 4 bases and J by 7 bases, 7 bases remained unmatched. CDR3 loop: CASSRQGVRGGELFF. The CDR3 nucleotides are TGTGCCAGCAGCCGACAGGGGGTGCGTGGCGGGGAGCTGTTTTTT.

This chain connects TRBV28 to TRBJ2-5; a possible D gene is TRBD1 (6 bases). Trimming pared 6 bases from V and 2 bases from J, leaving 10 bases between. From germline, CDR1 is MDHEN and CDR2 SYDVKM. CDR3 length: 13 residues. The CDR3 spells CASRLGQQETQYF. For the CDR3, the DNA is TGTGCCAGCAGACTAGGACAGCAAGAGACCCAGTACTTC.

This clonotype was picked up a small number of times. J is TRBJ2-7 and V is TRBV4-3; 10 nucleotides match TRBD2. With 1 base clipped from V and 2 bases from J, the junction kept 2 bases outside the gene matches. The germline CDR1 and CDR2 sequences are LGHNA and YSLEER. This CDR3 has 15 residues. In DNA form, the CDR3 reads TGCGCCAGCAGCCAAGGGACTAGCGGCGCCTACGAGCAGTACTTC. Its translation is CASSQGTSGAYEQYF.

The gene calls are TRBV20-1 and TRBJ2-3; D remains unclear. CDR1 and CDR2 (germline): DFQATT, SNEGSKA (reference sequence). CDR3 length: 13 residues. V lost 6 bases and J lost 3, with 13 bases in between. The CDR3 DNA reads TGCAGTGCCCCCTCGTTTCCAACAGATACGCAGTATTTT. It encodes CSAPSFPTDTQYF.